The 17 T cell receptor beta chains below were found in one sample sequenced in a study of T cells in Graves' hyperthyroidism and ophthalmopathy. The CDR3 regions of TCR beta were amplified from RNA transcripts. The study used the HTBI primer set for a first-round RT-PCR of the TCR CDR3. One entry per CDR3 protein results from TCRdb running MiXCR on the multiplex PCR reads. Altogether about 180,000 distinct CDR3 sequences are present, around 15% being singletons, with the ten largest covering 29%. Sequenced material: blood. These receptors were collected from a woman aged 50 to 60 with Graves' hyperthyroidism.

Comment on this clonotype: This may come from a read error, since a much larger clone is one base off. The CDR3 DNA sequence: TGTGCCAGCAGCTCTCCACAGGGTGGAAACATTCAGTACTTC. Translated: CASSSPQGGNIQYF. The chain carries TRBV5-6 and TRBJ2-4; tentatively, D is TRBD1 (6 bases). Germline CDR1 SGHDT, CDR2 YYEEEE. Trimming took off 3 bases at V and 6 bases at J, with 13 bases between the two ends. The CDR3 sequence is 14 residues long.

This clonotype was detected many times. J is TRBJ2-5 and V is TRBV6-1; no definite D call. V lost 4 bases, J lost 1 base, and 10 bases lay in between. The CDR3 has 14 residues. Germline CDR1 and CDR2: MNHNS and SASEGT. The CDR3 sequence: CASSAGRLQETQYF. CDR3 DNA: TGTGCCAGCAGTGCGGGCAGGCTCCAAGAGACCCAGTACTTC.

This clonotype has just a few counts. The rearrangement links TRBV19 to TRBJ1-5; D is unclear. This CDR3 spans 14 amino acids. CDR1 LNHDA and CDR2 SQIVND come from the germline V gene (reference sequence). V gave up 2 bases and J gave up 2 bases, with 7 bases separating them. The CDR3 bases are TGTGCCAGTAGTATAATAGAGCGCAATCAGCCCCAGCATTTT. Its translation: CASSIIERNQPQHF.

This clonotype was observed many times. This chain connects TRBV20-1 to TRBJ1-2; 10 bases line up with TRBD1. Germline CDR1 is DFQATT and CDR2 is SNEGSKA (reference sequence). The CDR3 length is 13 residues. After removal of 4 bases from V and 7 bases from J, the junction contained 6 bases not matched to a gene. CDR3 protein: CSAKGQGSRGYTF. In DNA, the CDR3 is TGCAGTGCTAAGGGACAGGGGTCGCGTGGCTACACCTTC.

The sample holds many counts of this clonotype. The chain joins TRBV6-1 to TRBJ1-1; no definite D call. Trimming stripped 3 bases from V and 1 base from J, with 0 bases between. The germline CDR1 and CDR2 sequences are MNHNS and SASEGT. The CDR3 runs to 11 residues. The CDR3 DNA follows: TGTGCCAGCAGTGAGAACACTGAAGCTTTCTTT. Encoded protein: CASSENTEAFF.

There are many counts of this clonotype. The CDR3 DNA reads TGTGCCAGCGGCACCGGGACAGGGTTTAATTCACCCCTCCACTTT. It specifies CASGTGTGFNSPLHF. This chain connects TRBV28 to TRBJ1-6, with 9 bases identical to TRBD1. Unmatched junction bases numbered 8, after V lost 8 bases and J lost 6 bases. The CDR3 consists of 15 residues. Germline CDR1 is MDHEN and CDR2 is SYDVKM.

The genes are TRBV28 and TRBJ1-3; D not resolved. The length of the CDR3 is 13 residues. Trimming took 8 bases from V and 9 from J, leaving 17 bases between them. In germline, CDR1 is MDHEN, CDR2 SYDVKM. The CDR3: CASRVAERSTIYF. CDR3 nucleotide sequence: TGTGCCAGCCGGGTGGCAGAGAGGAGCACCATATATTTT.

This clonotype was seen ten or more times. This chain connects TRBV19 to TRBJ2-1, with 8 bases fitting TRBD1. Germline CDR1 LNHDA, CDR2 SQIVND (reference sequence). This CDR3 has 18 residues. V was clipped by 5 bases and J by 7 bases; unmatched bases: 19. CDR3 sequence reads: CASSSQGAPPLVGNEQFF. The CDR3 DNA reads as TGTGCCAGTAGTTCTCAGGGGGCGCCGCCGTTGGTTGGGAATGAGCAGTTCTTC.

This chain joins TRBV28 and TRBJ2-3; 8 bases agree with TRBD1. The CDR3 covers 13 residues. Looked up from germline, CDR1 is MDHEN and CDR2 is SYDVKM. V was pared by 5 bases and J by 6 bases, with 4 bases of the junction left unmatched. The CDR3: CASSKQGVDTQYF. Here the CDR3 DNA reads TGTGCCAGCAGTAAACAGGGGGTGGATACGCAGTATTTT. The whole variable domain, filled in from reference TRBV28 and TRBJ2-3, reads DVKVTQSSRYLVKRTGEKVFLECVQDMDHENMFWYRQDPGLGLRLIYFSYDVKMKEKGDIPEGYSVSREKKERFSLILESASTNQTSMYLCASSKQGVDTQYFGPGTRLTVL.

This clonotype was found many times. V and J are TRBV28 and TRBJ2-3; no reliable D call. The CDR3 runs 12 residues. Germline V gene sequence: CDR1 MDHEN, CDR2 SYDVKM. V dropped 4 bases and J dropped 2 bases, with 4 bases sitting between them. As DNA, the CDR3 is TGTGCCAGCAGTTGGTACACAGATACGCAGTATTTT. Encoded protein: CASSWYTDTQYF.

This clonotype was observed a handful of times. The chain recombines TRBV19 with TRBJ1-1, with D unresolved. This CDR3 is built from 12 residues. V lost 1 base, J lost 11 bases, and 11 bases lay in between. Germline CDR1 reads LNHDA; CDR2 reads SQIVND (reference sequence). This chain's CDR3 is CASSIGGARAFF. DNA for the CDR3: TGTGCCAGTAGTATAGGGGGAGCACGGGCTTTCTTT.

This clonotype occurred many times. The rearrangement uses TRBV6-1 and TRBJ1-4; D is undetermined. Trimming stripped 6 bases from V and 8 bases from J, with 16 bases between. Germline assignment: CDR1 MNHNS and CDR2 SASEGT. The CDR3 spans 14 residues. Here the CDR3 DNA reads TGTGCCAGCAGGACCGATAGGATGGGAGAAAAACTGTTTTTT. It translates to CASRTDRMGEKLFF.

This clonotype has only one observation. This chain connects TRBV19 to TRBJ2-2; D is undetermined. Germline CDR1 LNHDA, CDR2 SQIVND (reference sequence). V was cut by 0 bases and J by 6 bases, with 5 bases left in between. The CDR3 sequence is 13 residues long. CDR3 nucleotides: TGTGCCAGTAGTATAGACGGAGCCGGGGAGCTGTTTTTT. Translation gives CASSIDGAGELFF.

The J gene is TRBJ2-7, the V gene TRBV18; 10 nucleotides agree with TRBD1. V dropped 4 bases and J dropped 5; count of bases not matched to a gene: 5. Germline V gene lookup returns CDR1 KGHSH and CDR2 LQKENI. CDR3 length: 14 residues. The CDR3 nucleotides are TGTGCCAGCTCACTGGGACAGGGGAGAAACGAGCAGTACTTC. It specifies CASSLGQGRNEQYF.

J is TRBJ2-5 and V is TRBV7-9; a possible D gene is TRBD1 (5 bases). CDR3 length equals 15 residues. Germline assignment: CDR1 SEHNR and CDR2 FQNEAQ (reference sequence). Trimming removed 5 bases at V and 9 bases at J, with 22 bases between. The CDR3 sequence is CASSLTIGELGSQYF. CDR3 DNA: TGTGCCAGCAGCCTAACAATAGGGGAACTCGGGTCCCAGTACTTC.

This clonotype was observed at least ten times. A much larger clone is a single base away; this may be a read error. V and J are TRBV28 and TRBJ1-2; 7 bases match TRBD1. Trimming at V came to 4 bases and at J to 2 bases, leaving 1 base not matched to a gene. There are 13 residues in the CDR3. Germline V gene data show CDR1 as MDHEN and CDR2 as SYDVKM. CDR3 DNA: TGTGCCAGCAGTTGGGGACAGAACTATGGCTACACCTTC. Protein: CASSWGQNYGYTF.

This rearrangement joins TRBV28 to TRBJ2-7, with a weak D call TRBD1 (5 bases). The ends were cut back, 6 bases at V and 0 bases at J, with 15 bases in the middle. CDR3 size: 15 residues. Germline CDR1 reads MDHEN; CDR2 reads SYDVKM. CDR3 coding DNA: TGTGCCAGCAGCTTGACAGAGGATCCCTCCTACGAGCAGTACTTC. It encodes CASSLTEDPSYEQYF.